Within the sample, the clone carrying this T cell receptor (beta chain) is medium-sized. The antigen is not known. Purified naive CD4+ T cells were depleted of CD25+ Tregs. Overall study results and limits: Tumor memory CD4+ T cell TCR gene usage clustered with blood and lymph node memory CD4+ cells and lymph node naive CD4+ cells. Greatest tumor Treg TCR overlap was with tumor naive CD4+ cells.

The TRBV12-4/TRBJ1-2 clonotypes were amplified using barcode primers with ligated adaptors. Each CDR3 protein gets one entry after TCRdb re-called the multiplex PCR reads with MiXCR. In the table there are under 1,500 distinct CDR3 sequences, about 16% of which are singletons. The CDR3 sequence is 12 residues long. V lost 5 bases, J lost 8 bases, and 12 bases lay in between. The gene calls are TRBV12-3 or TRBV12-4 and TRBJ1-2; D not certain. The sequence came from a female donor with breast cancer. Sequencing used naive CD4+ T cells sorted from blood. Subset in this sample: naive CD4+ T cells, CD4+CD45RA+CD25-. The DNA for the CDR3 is TGTGCCAGCAGTGAAGGGAGGAGAGGCTACACCTTC. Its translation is CASSEGRRGYTF.